Each of the 12 T cell receptor beta chains below was sequenced from the same sample in a study of pediatric ulcerative colitis. Sequenced by immunoSEQ multiplex PCR; TCRdb stores in-frame clones only, minus some. The data show around 65,000 clones, 70% to 85% seen once. The sequenced sample consisted of blood. Receptors originate from a boy under 18 with moderate ulcerative colitis.

This chain links TRBV2 with TRBJ2-1; perhaps D is TRBD1 or TRBD2 (8 bases each). Between the trimmed V and J ends, which lost 7 bases and 6 bases, there was a span of 19 bases. This CDR3 has 15 residues. Germline lookup yields CDR1 SNHLY and CDR2 FYNNEI. Here the CDR3 reads CASTPRTGTSNEQFF. Written as DNA, the CDR3 is TGTGCCAGCACCCCCCGGACAGGGACTAGCAATGAGCAGTTCTTC.

V and J are TRBV7-6 and TRBJ2-5; 9 bases are shared with TRBD2. This CDR3 comprises 17 residues. CDR1 is SGHVS and CDR2 is FNYEAQ in the germline V gene. V trimming: 1 base; J trimming: 5 bases; junction bases outside the gene matches: 11. CDR3 DNA: TGTGCCAGCAGCTTAGAGTTAGGGCGGGGGGGCCACGAGACCCAGTACTTC. Residues: CASSLELGRGGHETQYF.

The genes are TRBV7-8 and TRBJ1-4; 7 bases are shared with TRBD1. The length of the CDR3 is 14 residues. J gave up 8 bases and V 2 bases, and 5 bases lay outside the gene matches. The germline gives CDR1 SGHVS, CDR2 FQNEAQ. The CDR3 DNA reads TGTGCCAGCAGCTTAACAGGGGTAGTCGAAAAACTGTTTTTT. Translation: CASSLTGVVEKLFF.

The chain couples TRBV4-2 to TRBJ1-2, with D possibly TRBD1 on 5 matching bases. The CDR3 loop spans 16 amino acids. From germline, CDR1 is LGHNA and CDR2 YNFKEQ. Trimming cost V 0 bases and J 3 bases, with 14 bases left between them. The CDR3 loop reads CASSQEAQLGDYGYTF. The CDR3 region has the DNA TGTGCCAGCAGCCAAGAGGCACAGCTGGGGGACTATGGCTACACCTTC.

The chain uses TRBV30 and TRBJ1-2; D possibly corresponds to TRBD1 (6 bases). Deletions cut 0 bases from V and 5 bases from J, with 10 bases between. CDR3 size: 13 residues. Germline-derived CDR1 and CDR2 are GTSNPN and SVGIG (reference sequence). CDR3 amino acids: CAWSVGGRYGYTF. For the CDR3, the DNA is TGTGCCTGGAGTGTCGGGGGCAGATATGGCTACACCTTC.

The genes are TRBV2 and TRBJ1-1, with D hard to call. V lost 3 bases and J lost 3, with 17 bases in between. The CDR3 consists of 16 residues. Germline V gene sequence: CDR1 SNHLY, CDR2 FYNNEI. CDR3 nucleotides: TGTGCCAGCAGTGACTCAGCGCCGACGGCGGACACTGAAGCTTTCTTT. This encodes CASSDSAPTADTEAFF.

This clone was recorded a few times. The gene calls are TRBV19 and TRBJ2-1; 9 bases are a match to TRBD1. CDR3 length equals 12 residues. The germline gives CDR1 LNHDA, CDR2 SQIVND (reference sequence). CDR3 in amino acids: CAEGQGFNEQFF. DNA of the CDR3: TGTGCGGAGGGACAGGGTTTCAATGAGCAGTTCTTC.

The genes are TRBV19 and TRBJ1-3; D is uncertain. The CDR3 consists of 15 residues. Deletions cut 3 bases from V and 0 bases from J, with 9 bases between. Germline V lookup: CDR1 LNHDA, CDR2 SQIVND (reference sequence). DNA for the CDR3: TGTGCCAGTAGTATCGTCAGGCGCTCTGGAAACACCATATATTTT. As protein: CASSIVRRSGNTIYF.

This clone occurred once. The J gene is TRBJ2-1, the V gene TRBV5-1; 15 nucleotides align to TRBD2. J was trimmed by 7 bases and V by 3 bases; bases with no gene match: 2. CDR1 and CDR2 from the germline V gene are SGHRS and YFSETQ. The length of the CDR3 is 15 residues. The CDR3 spells CASSWGLAGGNEQFF. The CDR3 nucleotides are TGCGCCAGCAGCTGGGGACTAGCGGGAGGTAATGAGCAGTTCTTC.

This clone is a singleton in its sample. The gene calls are TRBV19 and TRBJ1-6; D might be TRBD1 (6 bases). V was clipped by 6 bases and J by 6 bases, with 15 bases between them. The germline CDR1 and CDR2 sequences are LNHDA and SQIVND (reference sequence). The CDR3 runs 15 residues. CDR3 in amino acids: CASREQTGSNSPLHF. CDR3 DNA sequence: TGTGCCAGTAGAGAACAGACAGGTTCTAATTCACCCCTCCACTTT.

V usage is TRBV29-1 and J usage is TRBJ2-1, with TRBD1 as a possible D gene (6 bases). V was pared by 7 bases and J by 5 bases, with 21 bases between. From germline, CDR1 is SQVTM and CDR2 ANQGSEA. The CDR3 has 15 amino acids. The CDR3 is CSALPNRALDNEQFF. Written as DNA, the CDR3 is TGCAGCGCCCTACCGAACAGGGCCTTGGACAATGAGCAGTTCTTC.

This clone was counted a few times. The rearrangement links TRBV30 to TRBJ1-1; the D is unclear. CDR3 size: 12 residues. The V gene lost 5 bases and the J gene lost 0 bases, with 7 bases spanning the gap. In germline, CDR1 is GTSNPN, CDR2 SVGIG (reference sequence). CDR3 in amino acids: CAWQPMNTEAFF. CDR3 sequence (DNA): TGTGCCTGGCAGCCCATGAACACTGAAGCTTTCTTT.